This TCR beta chain was sequenced during a study of early T cells in non-severe SARS-CoV-2 infection. Study overall: With bulk RNA from unsorted whole blood as input, sequencing yielded unpaired chains.

Each single cDNA molecule received a unique molecular identifier. TCRdb reanalysed the 5' RACE reads using MiXCR and keeps one entry per CDR3 protein. The table shows some 91,000 distinct CDR3 sequences, with roughly an eighth occurring only once. Findings of the study overall: Using VDJdb, the matching emphasized anti-spike CD8 responses while missing private and CD4 specificities.

This clonotype was seen ten or more times. Its antigen is still unknown. V dropped 4 bases and J dropped 9; count of bases not matched to a gene: 12. Germline V gene sequence: CDR1 SGHRS, CDR2 YFSETQ. The CDR3 totals 15 residues. The sequence was collected from an adult who was a healthcare worker with PCR-confirmed SARS-CoV-2 infection or an uninfected control (not recorded which). The rearrangement joins TRBV5-1 to TRBJ2-3, with 9 bases matching TRBD1. The material sequenced was whole blood. In DNA, the CDR3 is TGCGCCAGCAGCCCCACGGTATTAGACAGGGGGACGCAGTATTTT. Translated, it gives CASSPTVLDRGTQYF.